A selection of T cell receptor beta chains follows, all from one sample in a study of radiotherapy plus CTLA-4 blockade in lung cancer. The method was immunoSEQ multiplex PCR; TCRdb's version includes in-frame clones alone and lacks a portion of them. This sample has about 85,000 clones; approximately 86% occur once, and the top ten carry more than 2%. The specimen comprised peripheral blood, sampled from a patient treated with radiotherapy plus ipilimumab. The receptors derive from a human donor with non-small cell lung cancer who had a partial response to radiotherapy plus ipilimumab. The CDR3 runs from the conserved cysteine through the conserved F or W. The D gene is left open where the match is weak. Expanded clones are given a class, and other clones once, few, many or no size at all.

d_call clone_size j_call v_call cdr3_aa cdr3_nt
TRBD2 . TRBJ2-5 TRBV5-1 CASSLDRLAGRETQYF TGCGCCAGCAGCTTGGATCGGCTAGCGGGAAGAGAGACCCAGTACTTC
TRBD1 . TRBJ1-1 TRBV30 CAGSRQGSSQTEAFF TGTGCCGGGTCCAGACAGGGATCCTCACAGACTGAAGCTTTCTTT
. . TRBJ1-2 TRBV28 CASSLRDYGYTF TGTGCCAGCAGTTTGAGGGACTATGGCTACACCTTC
TRBD1 . TRBJ2-7 TRBV6-1 CASSGGNRGLYEQYF TGTGCCAGCAGTGGGGGAAACAGGGGTTTGTACGAGCAGTACTTC
TRBD2 . TRBJ2-1 TRBV10-1 CASSESGREPYEQFF TGCGCCAGCAGTGAGTCAGGGCGGGAGCCCTACGAGCAGTTCTTC
TRBD1 once TRBJ1-1 TRBV5-6 CASTNPVETRGQAESLAFF TGTGCCAGCACGAACCCCGTGGAGACCCGAGGACAGGCGGAGAGTCTAGCTTTCTTT
. . TRBJ1-1 TRBV9 CASSVDGRRWTKNTEAFF TGTGCCAGCAGCGTAGACGGCAGGAGGTGGACGAAGAACACTGAAGCTTTCTTT
. . TRBJ2-1 TRBV7-2 CASSSSGGLYNEQFF TGTGCCAGCAGCTCATCGGGGGGCCTCTACAATGAGCAGTTCTTC
TRBD1 . TRBJ1-1 TRBV6-5 CASGQGAFGATEAFF TGTGCCAGCGGACAGGGGGCTTTTGGGGCCACTGAAGCTTTCTTT
TRBD1 . TRBJ2-5 TRBV11-1 CASSLGYSKFGQGGETQYF TGTGCCAGCAGCTTAGGTTACAGTAAGTTCGGACAGGGTGGCGAGACCCAGTACTTC
. once TRBJ1-5 TRBV19 CASSIVERNQPQHF TGTGCCAGTAGTATAGTAGAACGCAATCAGCCCCAGCATTTT
. . TRBJ1-2 TRBV30 CAWSVSNAGYTF TGTGCCTGGAGTGTGAGTAACGCTGGCTACACCTTC
. once TRBJ2-7 TRBV5-1 CASSLEGEPAYEQYF TGCGCCAGCAGCTTGGAAGGGGAACCGGCCTACGAGCAGTACTTC
TRBD1 . TRBJ2-5 TRBV18 CASSPRDSQETQYF TGTGCCAGCTCACCTCGGGACAGTCAAGAGACCCAGTACTTC
TRBD2 . TRBJ2-2 TRBV27 CASRYPGLGTGELFF TGTGCCAGCAGATACCCGGGACTAGGGACCGGGGAGCTGTTTTTT
. . TRBJ1-2 TRBV7-9 CASSLGATKGGYGYTF TGTGCCAGCAGCTTAGGGGCAACAAAGGGAGGCTATGGCTACACCTTC
TRBD1 few TRBJ1-5 TRBV28 CASSLLGTGNQPQHF TGTGCCAGCAGTTTACTTGGGACAGGCAATCAGCCCCAGCATTTT
. . TRBJ1-5 TRBV27 CASSFRGQSYSNQPQHF TGTGCCAGCAGTTTCCGCGGACAGTCTTATAGCAATCAGCCCCAGCATTTT
. . TRBJ2-4 TRBV4-2 CASSQEQGKRAKNIQYF TGTGCCAGCAGCCAAGAGCAGGGGAAGAGGGCCAAAAACATTCAGTACTTC
. . TRBJ1-2 TRBV19 CASKPSKNYGYTF TGTGCCAGTAAACCGAGCAAGAACTATGGCTACACCTTC
. . TRBJ2-1 TRBV28 CASRKDLYNEQFF TGTGCCAGCAGAAAGGACTTGTACAATGAGCAGTTCTTC
TRBD1 . TRBJ1-1 TRBV9 CASSVVQGGTEAFF TGTGCCAGCAGCGTAGTGCAGGGGGGCACTGAAGCTTTCTTT
. once TRBJ1-2 TRBV5-1 CASSLEGPYGYTF TGCGCCAGCAGCTTAGAGGGTCCCTATGGCTACACCTTC
. . TRBJ2-7 TRBV7-9 CASSLGGWGGLYEQYF TGTGCCAGCAGCTTAGGAGGATGGGGGGGGCTCTACGAGCAGTACTTC
. . TRBJ2-2 TRBV27 CASSLVVGTGELFF TGTGCCAGCAGTTTAGTAGTCGGGACCGGGGAGCTGTTTTTT
. . TRBJ1-1 TRBV28 CASSPGPRGRTEAFF TGTGCCAGCAGTCCTGGGCCCCGAGGGCGGACTGAAGCTTTCTTT
. . TRBJ1-1 TRBV6-1 CASRIQGNTEAFF TGTGCCAGCAGGATACAGGGGAACACTGAAGCTTTCTTT
. . TRBJ1-1 TRBV4-2 CASSQVAAMNTEAFF TGTGCCAGCAGCCAAGTGGCGGCTATGAACACTGAAGCTTTCTTT
TRBD2 . TRBJ2-3 TRBV27 CASIRSGITSGRTDTQYF TGTGCCAGCATCCGATCGGGTATTACTAGCGGGAGAACAGATACGCAGTATTTT
TRBD2 . TRBJ2-5 TRBV7-6 CASSLLAGEETQYF TGTGCCAGCAGCTTACTAGCGGGAGAAGAGACCCAGTACTTC
TRBD1 . TRBJ1-5 TRBV28 CASSKLRGRVNQPQHF TGTGCCAGCAGCAAGCTCAGGGGGCGCGTAAATCAGCCCCAGCATTTT
TRBD2 . TRBJ2-1 TRBV29-1 CSATSERIYNEQFF TGCAGCGCCACTAGCGAAAGGATCTACAATGAGCAGTTCTTC
TRBD1 . TRBJ1-1 TRBV7-9 CASSFGTGVNTEAFF TGTGCCAGCAGCTTCGGGACAGGGGTGAACACTGAAGCTTTCTTT
. . TRBJ2-2 TRBV6-5 CASRETDFGELFF TGTGCCAGCAGGGAGACAGATTTCGGGGAGCTGTTTTTT
TRBD1 . TRBJ2-1 TRBV5-6 CASSRQGINEQFF TGTGCCAGCAGCCGACAGGGAATAAATGAGCAGTTCTTC
TRBD2 . TRBJ2-1 TRBV13 CASSHRGTSAYEQFF TGTGCCAGCAGCCACCGCGGGACTAGTGCCTATGAGCAGTTCTTC
. . TRBJ1-3 TRBV6-6 CASTPEAGNTIYF TGTGCCAGCACGCCGGAGGCCGGAAACACCATATATTTT
TRBD2 . TRBJ2-7 TRBV5-5 CASSFGLAGTLYEQYF TGTGCCAGCAGCTTCGGACTAGCGGGGACCCTCTACGAGCAGTACTTC
TRBD2 . TRBJ2-3 TRBV6-1 CASSERRGVTDTQYF TGTGCCAGCAGTGAACGGCGGGGGGTCACAGATACGCAGTATTTT
TRBD2 . TRBJ2-7 TRBV28 CASRAAGRRASGSLYEQYF TGTGCCAGCAGAGCTGCTGGGAGGAGGGCTAGCGGGAGCCTATACGAGCAGTACTTC
. once TRBJ2-3 TRBV7-9 CASSFSNRDFTDTQYF TGTGCCAGCAGCTTCTCTAACAGGGATTTCACAGATACGCAGTATTTT
. . TRBJ1-3 TRBV7-3 CASSFFKGGSGNTIYF TGTGCCAGCAGCTTTTTCAAAGGGGGCTCTGGAAACACCATATATTTT
. . TRBJ1-1 TRBV30 CASTGGVDPEAFF TGTGCCTCTACGGGGGGCGTCGATCCTGAAGCTTTCTTT
. . TRBJ1-2 TRBV19 CASRQRNYGYTF TGTGCCAGTAGGCAGAGGAACTATGGCTACACCTTC
TRBD1 . TRBJ2-5 TRBV4-2 CASSQVRTGNWQETQYF TGTGCCAGCAGCCAAGTGAGGACAGGGAATTGGCAAGAGACCCAGTACTTC
TRBD1 . TRBJ1-1 TRBV6-1 CASSEDRGDTEAFF TGTGCCAGCAGTGAAGACAGGGGGGACACTGAAGCTTTCTTT
TRBD1 . TRBJ1-5 TRBV19 CASRIDRGYSQPQHF TGTGCCAGTAGGATAGACAGGGGGTACAGTCAGCCCCAGCATTTT
. . TRBJ1-4 TRBV6-1 CASSELGWEGSNEKLFF TGTGCCAGCAGTGAACTGGGATGGGAGGGAAGTAATGAAAAACTGTTTTTT
TRBD2 . TRBJ2-3 TRBV11-1 CASSPGLAGAADTQYF TGTGCCAGCAGCCCCGGGCTAGCGGGAGCAGCAGATACGCAGTATTTT
TRBD2 . TRBJ2-7 TRBV28 CASSTTSGGPYEQYF TGTGCCAGCAGCACGACTAGCGGGGGACCCTACGAGCAGTACTTC
. . TRBJ2-7 TRBV29-1 CAIARGPYEQYF TGCGCAATAGCCAGGGGCCCCTACGAGCAGTACTTC
. . TRBJ1-4 TRBV4-1 CASSLQGHDNEKLFF TGCGCCAGCAGCCTACAAGGACACGACAATGAAAAACTGTTTTTT
TRBD1 . TRBJ2-5 TRBV7-2 CASSWTTGGAETQYF TGTGCCAGCAGCTGGACGACAGGGGGCGCGGAGACCCAGTACTTC
. . TRBJ2-1 TRBV2 CASFPREGRGNEQFF TGTGCCAGCTTTCCAAGAGAGGGCCGGGGGAATGAGCAGTTCTTC
TRBD1 . TRBJ1-2 TRBV28 CASSPGGQGGYGYTF TGTGCCAGCAGTCCAGGGGGGCAGGGGGGCTATGGCTACACCTTC
. . TRBJ1-1 TRBV2 CARQDLNTEAFF TGTGCCAGACAGGATCTGAACACTGAAGCTTTCTTT
TRBD1 . TRBJ2-3 TRBV29-1 CSESDRTLTDTQYF TGCAGCGAATCGGACAGGACCCTCACAGATACGCAGTATTTT
TRBD2 . TRBJ2-1 TRBV18 CASSPPGLAGGGEQFF TGTGCCAGCTCACCACCGGGACTAGCGGGGGGCGGTGAGCAGTTCTTC
. . TRBJ1-4 TRBV7-7 CASSLAEGRDEKLFF TGTGCTAGCAGCTTAGCCGAGGGGAGGGACGAAAAACTGTTTTTT